The next 30 T cell receptor beta chains were all read from a single sample in a study of blood T cell repertoires in COVID-19 (dated by TCRdb to the early 2020s). The library was made by the immunoSEQ multiplex PCR assay. TCRdb holds this immuneACCESS table with in-frame rearrangements only. Some clones are missing; in checked studies, unresolved V genes explain under half, and the rest has no known cause. For this sample the table gives around 220,000 clones, of which roughly 87% were detected only once. Roughly 6% of the sample lies in the top ten. The sequenced sample consisted of PBMCs or T cells enriched from blood (not recorded which). The receptors stem from a woman in her twenties or thirties with acute COVID-19.

This chain joins TRBV19 and TRBJ1-1; 9 bases are a match to TRBD1. This CDR3 is built from 16 residues. J lost 2 bases, V lost 2 bases, and 6 bases had no gene match. Per germline, CDR1 LNHDA and CDR2 SQIVND (reference sequence). CDR3 region: CASSISSTGGNTEAFF. CDR3 nucleotide sequence: TGTGCCAGTAGTATATCTTCGACAGGGGGTAACACTGAAGCTTTCTTT.

J is TRBJ2-3 and V is TRBV4-1; tentatively, D is TRBD2 (6 bases). The germline V gene encodes CDR1 MGHRA and CDR2 YSYEKL. V was shortened by 0 bases and J by 1 base, with 11 bases between the two germline ends. The CDR3 loop spans 16 amino acids. The CDR3 region is CASSQERTSRTDTQYF. CDR3 nucleotides: TGCGCCAGCAGCCAAGAAAGAACTAGCCGCACAGATACGCAGTATTTT.

The V call is TRBV7-2, the J call TRBJ2-7; D is possibly TRBD1 (5 bases). Trimming took 9 bases from V and 0 from J, leaving 9 bases between them. The CDR3 totals 12 residues. Germline assignment: CDR1 SGHTA and CDR2 FQGNSA. CDR3: CASGASSYEQYF. The CDR3 nucleotides are TGTGCCAGTGGGGCGAGCTCCTACGAGCAGTACTTC.

This clone was seen more than once but under ten times. The rearrangement links TRBV29-1 to TRBJ1-4; TRBD1 aligns across 8 bases. The CDR3 is made up of 14 amino acids. CDR1 is SQVTM and CDR2 is ANQGSEA in the germline V gene. V lost 3 bases, J lost 3 bases, and 3 bases stayed unmatched. The CDR3 DNA follows: TGCAGCGTTGACGTACAGGGGGCTAATGAAAAACTGTTTTTT. This translates into CSVDVQGANEKLFF. The complete variable domain, with remaining parts taken from reference TRBV29-1 and TRBJ1-4, reads SAVISQKPSRDICQRGTSLTIQCQVDSQVTMMFWYRQQPGQSLTLIATANQGSEATYESGFVIDKFPISRPNLTFSTLTVSNMSPEDSSIYLCSVDVQGANEKLFFGSGTQLSVL.

The chain has TRBV2 and TRBJ1-2; D unclear. The CDR3 has 13 amino acids. Germline V lookup: CDR1 SNHLY, CDR2 FYNNEI. Trimming removed 4 bases at V and 4 bases at J, with 10 bases between. The CDR3 reads CASSVQEGYGYTF. DNA for the CDR3: TGTGCCAGCAGTGTTCAGGAGGGCTATGGCTACACCTTC.

CDR3 DNA sequence: TGTGCCAGCAGTTCACAGGGGGCGCGGTATGGCTACACCTTC. The encoded protein is CASSSQGARYGYTF. The rearrangement links TRBV28 to TRBJ1-2, with 9 bases fitting TRBD1. Trimming at V came to 4 bases and at J to 5 bases, leaving 5 bases not matched to a gene. Germline loops: CDR1 MDHEN, CDR2 SYDVKM. The CDR3 is made up of 14 amino acids.

The chain combines TRBV28 with TRBJ1-2; D is possibly TRBD1 (6 bases). Trimming pared 4 bases from V and 4 bases from J, leaving 16 bases between. Germline V gene lookup returns CDR1 MDHEN and CDR2 SYDVKM. CDR3 length: 15 residues. CDR3 in amino acids: CASSSDRHDSYGYTF. As DNA, the CDR3 is TGTGCCAGCAGTTCAGACAGGCACGATAGCTATGGCTACACCTTC.

The J gene is TRBJ2-7, the V gene TRBV7-2; D gene ambiguous. The V gene lost 2 bases and the J gene lost 5 bases, with 4 bases spanning the gap. The germline V gene has CDR1 SGHTA and CDR2 FQGNSA. The CDR3 sequence is 11 residues long. The CDR3 bases are TGTGCCAGCAGCTTAATCGACGAGCAGTACTTC. It specifies CASSLIDEQYF.

This sequence joins TRBV3-1 (or the pseudogene TRBV3-2) and TRBJ1-6; D remains ambiguous. Germline V gene data show CDR1 as LGHDT and CDR2 as YNNKEL (reference sequence). The V gene lost 1 base and the J gene lost 3 bases, with 10 bases spanning the gap. The CDR3 has 16 amino acids. CDR3 DNA sequence: TGTGCCAGCAGCCAAGGCGTGGCAGGCTATAATTCACCCCTCCACTTT. The encoded protein is CASSQGVAGYNSPLHF.

The chain recombines TRBV18 with TRBJ2-7; 7 bases are shared with TRBD1. This CDR3 has 15 residues. V trimming: 3 bases; J trimming: 6 bases; junction bases outside the gene matches: 11. Germline values: CDR1 KGHSH, CDR2 LQKENI. This chain's CDR3 is CASSPSVDRDGEQYF. As DNA, the CDR3 is TGTGCCAGCTCACCCTCGGTTGACAGGGATGGCGAGCAGTACTTC.

The V gene is TRBV5-6, the J gene TRBJ2-4; 10 positions agree with TRBD2. The CDR3 covers 15 residues. Germline CDR1 is SGHDT and CDR2 is YYEEEE. V gave up 4 bases and J gave up 3 bases; unmatched junction bases: 4. The CDR3 DNA reads TGTGCCAGCAGCCCCCTAGCGGGGGACAAAAACATTCAGTACTTC. Protein product: CASSPLAGDKNIQYF.

The rearrangement uses TRBV13 and TRBJ2-5; TRBD2 agrees at 8 bases. The CDR3 contains 16 residues. With 5 bases clipped from V and 2 bases from J, the junction kept 10 bases outside the gene matches. The V gene's germline CDR1 is PRHDT and CDR2 FYEKMQ (reference sequence). The CDR3 DNA follows: TGTGCCAGCAGCAAACGGACTAGCTCCTTACAAGAGACCCAGTACTTC. It encodes CASSKRTSSLQETQYF.

This rearrangement joins TRBV4-2 to TRBJ1-2; D gene ambiguous. Germline V gene sequence: CDR1 LGHNA, CDR2 YNFKEQ. V was cut by 1 base and J by 4 bases, with 10 bases left in between. This CDR3 region has 14 residues. The CDR3 spells CASSQGLRAYGYTF. Here the CDR3 DNA reads TGTGCCAGCAGCCAAGGACTAAGGGCCTATGGCTACACCTTC.

This chain uses TRBV3-1 (or the pseudogene TRBV3-2) with TRBJ2-7; a possible D gene is TRBD2 (6 bases). The germline gives CDR1 LGHDT, CDR2 YNNKEL (reference sequence). The CDR3 contains 13 residues. V was clipped by 4 bases and J by 7 bases, with 14 bases between them. In DNA form, the CDR3 reads TGTGCCAGCAGCCCTGGGGACTCCATGGAGCAGTACTTC. Translating gives CASSPGDSMEQYF.

The rearrangement uses TRBV5-5 and TRBJ2-1, with D possibly being TRBD2 (5 bases). Germline loops: CDR1 SGHKS, CDR2 YYEKEE (reference sequence). V was cut by 4 bases and J by 0 bases, with 14 bases left in between. CDR3 size: 16 residues. CDR3 DNA sequence: TGTGCCAGCAGCCTGGGAACGGGGTCCTCCTACAATGAGCAGTTCTTC. Translated: CASSLGTGSSYNEQFF.

The chain couples TRBV6-2 or TRBV6-3 to TRBJ2-3; D is unresolved. The CDR3 has 14 residues. Trimming took off 2 bases at V and 1 base at J, with 7 bases between the two ends. Germline values: CDR1 MNHEY, CDR2 SVGEGT. As DNA, the CDR3 is TGTGCCAGCAGTTACGCCTCGGGCACAGATACGCAGTATTTT. As protein: CASSYASGTDTQYF.

This chain links TRBV10-3 with TRBJ1-6; D may be TRBD1 (6 bases). The V gene lost 2 bases and the J gene lost 10 bases, with 12 bases spanning the gap. Germline V gene data show CDR1 as ENHRY and CDR2 as SYGVKD. The CDR3 covers 14 residues. CDR3 loop: CAISENRDWSPLHF. CDR3 sequence (DNA): TGTGCCATCAGTGAGAACAGGGATTGGTCACCCCTCCACTTT.

The chain employs TRBV5-1 and TRBJ2-5, with 9 bases aligning to TRBD1. The V gene end was trimmed by 4 bases and the J gene end by 1 base; junction bases not matched to a gene: 14. Germline CDR1 SGHRS, CDR2 YFSETQ. This CDR3 region has 18 residues. The CDR3 DNA follows: TGCGCCAGCAGCCCGGGACAGGGTTGGAATCAACTCCAAGAGACCCAGTACTTC. As protein: CASSPGQGWNQLQETQYF.

The chain combines TRBV6-7 with TRBJ1-4; D unresolved. TRBV6-7 has ORF status, its function being uncertain. The CDR3 has 14 residues. V dropped 3 bases and J dropped 4 bases, with 9 bases sitting between them. CDR3 bases: TGTGCCAGCAGTTATAGTTCCGGTAATGAAAAACTGTTTTTT. Translating gives CASSYSSGNEKLFF.

The chain is built from TRBV2 and TRBJ1-6; 8 bases match TRBD1. This CDR3 comprises 17 residues. J gave up 7 bases and V 3 bases, and 11 bases lay outside the gene matches. Germline V gives CDR1 SNHLY, CDR2 FYNNEI. The CDR3 protein is CASSDQGARVWNSPLHF. The CDR3 DNA reads as TGTGCCAGCAGTGATCAGGGGGCAAGGGTATGGAATTCACCCCTCCACTTT.

The chain uses TRBV18 and TRBJ2-2; TRBD1 matches 8 bases. Trimming removed 0 bases from V and 6 bases from J; junction bases left unmatched: 3. CDR3 length equals 15 residues. Germline-derived CDR1 and CDR2 are KGHSH and LQKENI. The CDR3 reads CASSPPRQGPGELFF. The CDR3 DNA reads as TGTGCCAGCTCACCACCGAGACAGGGGCCCGGGGAGCTGTTTTTT.

The genes are TRBV6-5 and TRBJ1-1, with unresolved D. The CDR3 length is 15 residues. The V gene lost 4 bases and the J gene lost 0 bases, with 12 bases spanning the gap. Per germline, CDR1 MNHEY and CDR2 SVGAGI. The CDR3 spells CASSSPERLNTEAFF. The CDR3, as DNA: TGTGCCAGCAGTTCCCCCGAGCGGCTGAACACTGAAGCTTTCTTT.

V gene TRBV2 combines with J gene TRBJ2-3; tentative D call: TRBD1 (5 bases). The V end lost 1 base, the J end lost 1 base, and 9 bases lay between the germline ends. The germline CDR1 and CDR2 sequences are SNHLY and FYNNEI. This CDR3 spans 15 amino acids. As DNA, the CDR3 is TGTGCCAGCAGTGAAGATGGGGCGGGCACAGATACGCAGTATTTT. It yields the protein CASSEDGAGTDTQYF.

This clone came up a few times. The junction shows a germline mismatch at one end, possibly a read error. V is TRBV7-7 and J is TRBJ2-2; a weak D match, TRBD1 (5 bases). The V gene's germline CDR1 is SSHAT and CDR2 FNYEAQ (reference sequence). The CDR3 is 15 amino acids. CDR3 loop: CASSLDTANTGELFF. In nucleotides, the CDR3 is TGTGCTAGCAGCCTGGACACGGCGAACACCGGGGAGCTGTTTTTT.

The chain carries TRBV5-1 and TRBJ2-2; D call uncertain. V dropped 3 bases and J dropped 4 bases, with 16 bases sitting between them. The length of the CDR3 is 16 residues. Germline V lookup: CDR1 SGHRS, CDR2 YFSETQ. CDR3 bases: TGCGCCAGCAGCTCGGGTGGTAGCTATCCCACCGGGGAGCTGTTTTTT. This translates into CASSSGGSYPTGELFF.

The chain uses TRBV9 and TRBJ1-6; TRBD1 agrees at 9 bases. With V trimmed by 1 base and J by 9 bases, 8 bases remained unmatched. This CDR3 comprises 16 residues. Per the germline V gene, CDR1 is SGDLS and CDR2 is YYNGEE. The CDR3 region has the DNA TGTGCCAGCAGCGTATCCCCGGGACAGGGCGGTTCACCCCTCCACTTT. It encodes CASSVSPGQGGSPLHF.

This chain links TRBV19 with TRBJ1-2, with TRBD1 matching 8 bases. The trim removed 7 bases at V and 8 bases at J, leaving 18 bases unmatched. This CDR3 spans 16 amino acids. Germline CDR1 reads LNHDA; CDR2 reads SQIVND (reference sequence). The DNA for the CDR3 is TGTGCCAGTACCCCCTCCGGCAGGGGGCGGGAAAACGGCTACACCTTC. As protein: CASTPSGRGRENGYTF.

The CDR3 DNA follows: TGTGCCAGTAGCAGCCCCCGCGGGGGAATCACAGATACGCAGTATTTT. It codes for CASSSPRGGITDTQYF. V usage is TRBV19 and J usage is TRBJ2-3, with 7 bases lining up with TRBD2. Germline V gene lookup returns CDR1 LNHDA and CDR2 SQIVND (reference sequence). The CDR3 runs to 16 residues. The trim removed 6 bases at V and 2 bases at J, leaving 11 bases unmatched.

The gene calls are TRBV5-4 and TRBJ2-7; the match to TRBD1 covers 7 bases. Germline lookup yields CDR1 SGHNT and CDR2 YYREEE (reference sequence). V dropped 4 bases and J dropped 4; count of bases not matched to a gene: 5. The CDR3 sequence is 13 residues long. The CDR3 region is CASSRGGAYEQYF. Here the CDR3 DNA reads TGTGCCAGCAGCCGAGGGGGCGCATACGAGCAGTACTTC.

The V and J genes are TRBV6-2 or TRBV6-3 and TRBJ2-1; D call uncertain. The CDR3 loop spans 16 amino acids. The germline V gene encodes CDR1 MNHEY and CDR2 SVGEGT. Deletions cut 0 bases from V and 10 bases from J, with 19 bases between. The CDR3: CASSYSSAAPRYEQFF. The CDR3 DNA reads as TGTGCCAGCAGTTACTCGTCCGCGGCCCCAAGGTACGAGCAGTTCTTC.